The 8 T cell receptor beta chains listed next were all sequenced from one sample in a study of graft-versus-host responses after intestinal transplantation. No antigen is known for these receptors. Clones were sequenced by immunoSEQ multiplex PCR, and TCRdb holds only the in-frame ones, with some missing. This table holds about 85,000 clones, about 91% found once. Sequencing was performed on unstimulated CD8+ T cells sorted from spleen or lymph node cells, taken before transplant. These receptors came from a human donor who was the organ donor for an intestinal transplant.

The rearrangement joins TRBV11-3 to TRBJ2-5; a possible D gene is TRBD1 (6 bases). The CDR3 length is 14 residues. Trimming stripped 1 base from V and 3 bases from J, with 9 bases between. The germline CDR1 and CDR2 sequences are SGHNT and YENEEA. The CDR3, as DNA: TGTGCCAGCAGCTTAGCAGGGGCTAAAGAGACCCAGTACTTC. Translating gives CASSLAGAKETQYF.

The gene calls are TRBV19 and TRBJ1-2; no clear D gene. The germline V gene has CDR1 LNHDA and CDR2 SQIVND (reference sequence). The CDR3 sequence is 15 residues long. Trimming removed 5 bases from V and 0 bases from J, with 13 bases in between. In DNA, the CDR3 is TGTGCCAGTAGTCCTTGGACGGGCCCTAACTATGGCTACACCTTC. Translation: CASSPWTGPNYGYTF.

This rearrangement joins TRBV29-1 to TRBJ2-7; no reliable D call. Trimming left V 2 bases short and J 3 bases short, with 11 bases between. Germline CDR1 is SQVTM and CDR2 is ANQGSEA. The CDR3 has 13 amino acids. The CDR3 region has the DNA TGCAGCGTTGAATTTGTAGGCAGCTACGAGCAGTACTTC. Protein product: CSVEFVGSYEQYF.

This chain joins TRBV25-1 and TRBJ1-2; unclear D gene. This CDR3 has 15 amino acids. Germline-derived CDR1 and CDR2 are MGHDK and SYGVNS. The V gene lost 3 bases and the J gene lost 1 base, with 12 bases spanning the gap. The CDR3 nucleotides are TGTGCCAGCAGTGACCCGGGAGATCGTAACTATGGCTACACCTTC. Protein product: CASSDPGDRNYGYTF.

V and J are TRBV5-1 and TRBJ2-2, with D maybe TRBD1 (5 bases). Germline V gives CDR1 SGHRS, CDR2 YFSETQ. This CDR3 spans 13 amino acids. Deletions cut 2 bases from V and 6 bases from J, with 8 bases between. The CDR3: CASSLGVSGELFF. The CDR3 coding sequence is TGCGCCAGCAGCTTAGGGGTCTCCGGGGAGCTGTTTTTT.

V is TRBV5-5 and J is TRBJ2-1, with 7 bases matching TRBD1. V lost 2 bases and J lost 4; bases outside the gene matches: 6. Germline CDR1 and CDR2: SGHKS and YYEKEE (reference sequence). The CDR3 is 15 amino acids. CDR3 bases: TGTGCCAGCAGCTTTAGTATGACAGGGTACAATGAGCAGTTCTTC. It yields the protein CASSFSMTGYNEQFF.

This clone was picked up one time. The CDR3 loop is CASSEVVTPEAFF. The CDR3 DNA reads TGTGCCAGCAGTGAAGTGGTGACACCCGAAGCTTTCTTT. The chain recombines TRBV2 with TRBJ1-1; D not certain. Between the trimmed V and J ends, which lost 1 base and 8 bases, there was a span of 11 bases. CDR1 is SNHLY and CDR2 is FYNNEI in the germline V gene. The CDR3 consists of 13 residues.

The chain carries TRBV5-6 and TRBJ2-3; 11 bases are a match to TRBD2. The CDR3 length is 14 residues. V lost 4 bases to trimming and J lost 6 bases; unmatched junction nucleotides: 4. Germline CDR1 and CDR2: SGHDT and YYEEEE. In DNA form, the CDR3 reads TGTGCCAGCAGCACTAGCGGGAGATGGGATACGCAGTATTTT. Translating gives CASSTSGRWDTQYF.